The TCR beta chain under discussion was sequenced for a study of human T cells and chemical hapten exposure. Study information: Each patient's scalp received weekly diphenylcyclopropenone throughout the roughly 23-week study. Patients, a majority of them female, were diagnosed with alopecia areata, totalis or universalis.

Regarding time point: patch test 1, 2 weeks after DPC sensitization. This sample's treatment: therapeutic diphenylcyclopropenone sensitization with weekly scalp DPC. Researchers sampled blood before each patch test went on. The study's library attached unique molecular identifiers to single cDNA molecules. TCRdb recomputed calls from the RACE reads with MiXCR, one row per CDR3 protein. In the table there are roughly 80,000 distinct CDR3 sequences, about 10% of which are singletons. The CDR3 has 13 amino acids. Trimming cost V 7 bases and J 2 bases; bases outside gene matches: 3. Germline-derived CDR1 and CDR2 are SGHRS and YFSETQ.

This material consisted of whole blood, taken in connection with sensitization to the hapten diphenylcyclopropenone (DPC). The V gene is TRBV5-1, the J gene TRBJ2-1; 7 bases match TRBD1. The origin of this receptor is a woman aged 45-65 years with alopecia areata. Some clones in this sample may be carry-over from other donors' samples. As DNA, the CDR3 is TGCGCCAGCCGAGGGGGCGCCTACAATGAGCAGTTCTTC. Translating it yields CASRGGAYNEQFF.